The clone carrying this T cell receptor beta chain showed up just once. These data belong to a study of blood T cell repertoires in COVID-19. Turning to the study itself: COVID-19 samples, acute and convalescent, were from the United States, Italy and Spain. Sources were T cells, B-cell-depleted T cells, or PBMCs; the material itself was cDNA or gDNA.

V was pared by 1 base and J by 1 base, with 8 bases between. The CDR3 totals 15 residues. From germline, CDR1 is SGHTA and CDR2 FQGNSA. In the source study's methods: Cell counts per sample came from amplifying reference gene primers. The assay was immunoSEQ multiplex PCR, and TCRdb's table has in-frame clones only and misses some. The D gene and trimming were derived from the DNA, and the V and J assignments and clone size from that table. The sample contains under 300,000 clones, over 65% of which appear only once. The rearrangement joins TRBV7-2 to TRBJ1-3; maybe TRBD1 (5 bases). This receptor was identified in a woman aged 80 or over with acute or convalescent COVID-19. The sequenced sample consisted of peripheral blood. The CDR3 reads CASSLVAGSGNTIYF. The CDR3 DNA reads as TGTGCCAGCAGCTTAGTAGCAGGGTCTGGAAACACCATATATTTT.